This T cell receptor beta chain was documented in a study of cytomegalovirus exposure and HLA in healthy donors. For the study at large: A preliminary data release comprised tens of millions of unique TCRs obtained from HLA-typed donors. Study outcomes and limitations: There were a few CMV-associated chains whose specificity for CMV antigens was confirmed in vitro. A later analysis by the authors found several of the most significant clusters apparently linked to common viral pathogens.

PCR employed 60 Vbeta and 13 Jbeta primers. The table came from immunoSEQ multiplex PCR; TCRdb's copy has only in-frame clones and leaves some out. The repertoire holds approximately 130,000 clones, with around 85% as singletons. The trim removed 2 bases at V and 0 bases at J, leaving 1 base unmatched. The germline V gene has CDR1 SQVTM and CDR2 ANQGSEA. There are 13 residues in the CDR3. A remark on this clone: Its target is unknown.

This chain joins TRBV29-1 and TRBJ2-7, with TRBD2 matching 7 bases. The TCR was taken from a boy aged 5 to 17 in good health and CMV-seronegative. Sequencing input: PBMCs. CDR3 protein: CSVESGDSYEQYF. The CDR3 region has the DNA TGCAGCGTTGAAAGCGGGGACTCCTACGAGCAGTACTTC.